These 18 T cell receptor beta chains came from one sample sequenced in a study of early stage breast cancer tumors. Libraries were prepared by immunoSEQ multiplex PCR; TCRdb keeps only in-frame clonotypes and omits some of them. Among tens of thousands of clones listed, roughly four fifths were seen once. Specimen: blood. These receptors were obtained from a person aged 40-50 years with breast cancer.

The rearrangement joins TRBV5-4 to TRBJ2-5; 8 bases line up with TRBD2. The germline V gene has CDR1 SGHNT and CDR2 YYREEE (reference sequence). The CDR3 is 16 residues long. The J segment lost 0 bases and the V segment lost 4 bases, leaving 8 bases of the junction unmatched. CDR3: CASSPGTSKYQETQYF. CDR3 DNA: TGTGCCAGCAGCCCCGGGACTAGTAAATACCAAGAGACCCAGTACTTC.

The chain joins TRBV29-1 to TRBJ2-7; no clear D. The CDR3 spans 12 residues. The V end lost 2 bases, the J end lost 5 bases, and 10 bases lay between the germline ends. The germline gives CDR1 SQVTM, CDR2 ANQGSEA. This CDR3 is CSVEKTSHEQYF. The DNA for the CDR3 is TGCAGCGTTGAAAAGACTTCCCACGAGCAGTACTTC.

The V and J genes are TRBV10-3 and TRBJ1-1; 7 positions match TRBD1. Germline V gene data show CDR1 as ENHRY and CDR2 as SYGVKD. This CDR3 is 14 amino acids long. Losses at the gene ends were 0 bases for V and 10 bases for J; bases not matched to a gene: 8. CDR3 sequence (DNA): TGTGCCATCAGTGAGTCACAGGGGCCACCTCGAGCTTTCTTT. Residues: CAISESQGPPRAFF.

The chain employs TRBV6-1 and TRBJ1-2; TRBD1 might be the D (5 bases). V shed 7 bases and J shed 7 bases, with 16 bases lying between them. The CDR3 totals 13 residues. Germline V gene lookup returns CDR1 MNHNS and CDR2 SASEGT. CDR3 sequence (DNA): TGTGCCAGCACCTCCGGGGCCCCGAGTGGCTACACCTTC. Its translation: CASTSGAPSGYTF.

In nucleotides, the CDR3 is TGTGCCAGCAGGATAGGGGGGCCTCCAGAGCAGTTCTTC. This gives the protein CASRIGGPPEQFF. The chain carries TRBV6-1 and TRBJ2-1; D may be TRBD1 or TRBD2 (6 bases each). The germline V gene has CDR1 MNHNS and CDR2 SASEGT. This CDR3 region has 13 residues. V lost 6 bases to trimming and J lost 10 bases, with 16 bases between them.

The chain couples TRBV19 to TRBJ1-5; 7 bases map to TRBD1. CDR3 length: 15 residues. The germline CDR1 and CDR2 sequences are LNHDA and SQIVND (reference sequence). J was trimmed by 5 bases and V by 8 bases; bases with no gene match: 12. The CDR3 DNA sequence: TGTGCCAGTCGCTATGAACAGGGGCGGGATCAGCCCCAGCATTTT. This gives the protein CASRYEQGRDQPQHF.

The J gene is TRBJ1-1, the V gene TRBV27; D gene ambiguous. Germline V gene lookup returns CDR1 MNHEY and CDR2 SMNVEV (reference sequence). The CDR3 runs 15 residues. The V and J ends lost 5 bases and 0 bases respectively, with 13 bases between them. The CDR3 bases are TGTGCCAGCAGTGAAAAGGTTCAGATGAACACTGAAGCTTTCTTT. Its protein is CASSEKVQMNTEAFF.

This chain connects TRBV11-2 to TRBJ2-7, with TRBD2 matching 9 bases. The J segment lost 6 bases and the V segment lost 1 base, leaving 13 bases of the junction unmatched. Germline V gives CDR1 SGHAT, CDR2 FQNNGV. CDR3 length equals 17 residues. As DNA, the CDR3 is TGTGCCAGCAGCTTAGGTTTTAGCGGGAGCCCCATGTTCGAGCAGTACTTC. Its protein is CASSLGFSGSPMFEQYF.

This clone has a handful of counts. The chain recombines TRBV19 with TRBJ2-7, with 8 nucleotides matching TRBD1. This CDR3 region has 14 residues. Germline values: CDR1 LNHDA, CDR2 SQIVND (reference sequence). The V and J ends lost 10 bases and 6 bases, in that order; junction bases with no gene match: 14. CDR3 nucleotides: TGTGCCACCGGACAGGGTGGAGACCTCGGCGAGCAGTACTTC. Protein sequence: CATGQGGDLGEQYF.

This chain connects TRBV7-9 to TRBJ2-1; D remains unclear. The CDR3 totals 11 residues. V lost 5 bases, J lost 4 bases, and 3 bases lay in between. Looked up from germline, CDR1 is SEHNR and CDR2 is FQNEAQ (reference sequence). CDR3 sequence (DNA): TGTGCCAGCAGCCCATACAATGAGCAGTTCTTC. Residues: CASSPYNEQFF.

The chain joins TRBV7-9 to TRBJ2-5; no definite D call. CDR1 and CDR2 (germline): SEHNR, FQNEAQ (reference sequence). Trimming shortened V by 2 bases and J by 5 bases, and 9 bases separated the two germline ends. The CDR3 consists of 13 residues. Here the CDR3 DNA reads TGTGCCAGCAGCTTATTGCATGCGGAGACCCAGTACTTC. Amino acid sequence: CASSLLHAETQYF.

This clone was counted between two and nine times. V is TRBV4-1 and J is TRBJ2-1, with 9 bases fitting TRBD2. The CDR3 runs 19 residues. Germline V gives CDR1 MGHRA, CDR2 YSYEKL. The junction had 18 bases not matched to a gene; V was cut back by 5 bases and J by 4 bases. The CDR3 reads CASSSRTSTSGGFYNEQFF. CDR3 bases: TGCGCCAGCAGCTCCCGTACCTCGACTAGCGGAGGATTTTACAATGAGCAGTTCTTC.

The chain carries TRBV30 and TRBJ2-1; tentative D call: TRBD1 (6 bases). The CDR3 covers 14 residues. The germline CDR1 and CDR2 sequences are GTSNPN and SVGIG (reference sequence). Trimming cost V 8 bases and J 7 bases, with 21 bases left between them. CDR3 amino acids: CAGDNPIKKNEQFF. In nucleotides, the CDR3 is TGTGCCGGGGACAATCCCATAAAAAAGAATGAGCAGTTCTTC.

The V call is TRBV2, the J call TRBJ2-7; possible D gene TRBD1, 5 bases. The CDR3 covers 14 residues. Germline loops: CDR1 SNHLY, CDR2 FYNNEI. V gave up 4 bases and J gave up 0 bases, with 10 bases separating them. CDR3 DNA sequence: TGTGCCAGCAGTGGCGGCAGGGACTCCTACGAGCAGTACTTC. As protein: CASSGGRDSYEQYF. Variable domain in full (rest from reference TRBV2 and TRBJ2-7): EPEVTQTPSHQVTQMGQEVILRCVPISNHLYFYWYRQILGQKVEFLVSFYNNEISEKSEIFDDQFSVERPDGSNFTLKIRSTKLEDSAMYFCASSGGRDSYEQYFGPGTRLTVT.

This sequence joins TRBV2 and TRBJ2-1; D ambiguous. Trimming pared 3 bases from V and 0 bases from J, leaving 6 bases between. CDR3 length: 14 amino acids. CDR1 and CDR2 (germline): SNHLY, FYNNEI. The CDR3 spells CASSDWSSYNEQFF. CDR3 bases: TGTGCCAGCAGTGACTGGAGCTCCTACAATGAGCAGTTCTTC.

This sequence joins TRBV2 and TRBJ1-1, with 11 bases that match TRBD1. Germline CDR1 reads SNHLY; CDR2 reads FYNNEI. There are 16 residues in the CDR3. Trimming took 2 bases from V and 2 from J; bases not matched to a gene: 4. This CDR3 reads CASSERDRGVNTEAFF. The CDR3 DNA reads TGTGCCAGCAGTGAAAGGGACAGGGGGGTTAACACTGAAGCTTTCTTT.

The chain has TRBV2 and TRBJ2-3, with D possibly TRBD2 on 6 matching bases. CDR3 length: 16 residues. Germline V gene data show CDR1 as SNHLY and CDR2 as FYNNEI. Between the trimmed V and J ends, which lost 4 bases and 0 bases, there was a span of 14 bases. For the CDR3, the DNA is TGTGCCAGCAGTGTGTTATCCGGGACTAGCACAGATACGCAGTATTTT. Its protein product is CASSVLSGTSTDTQYF.

V is TRBV18 and J is TRBJ1-3; D gene ambiguous. The germline V gene has CDR1 KGHSH and CDR2 LQKENI. Trimming left V 5 bases short and J 0 bases short, with 11 bases between. The CDR3 spans 15 residues. The CDR3 here is CASSNEPSSGNTIYF. Here the CDR3 DNA reads TGTGCCAGCTCAAACGAACCATCCTCTGGAAACACCATATATTTT.